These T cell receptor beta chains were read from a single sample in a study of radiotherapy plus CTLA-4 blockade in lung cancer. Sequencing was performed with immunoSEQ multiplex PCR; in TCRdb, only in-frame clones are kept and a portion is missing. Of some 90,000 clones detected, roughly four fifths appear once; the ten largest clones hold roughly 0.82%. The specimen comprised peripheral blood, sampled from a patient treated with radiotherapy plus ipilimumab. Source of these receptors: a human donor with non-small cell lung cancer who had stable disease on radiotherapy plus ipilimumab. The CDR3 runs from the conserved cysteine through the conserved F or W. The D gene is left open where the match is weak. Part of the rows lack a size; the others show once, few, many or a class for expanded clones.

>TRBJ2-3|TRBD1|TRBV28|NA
CASSTGGNTQYF
TGTGCCAGCAGTACAGGGGGTAATACGCAGTATTTT
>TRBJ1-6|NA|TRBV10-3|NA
CAISEGSSYNSPLHF
TGTGCCATCAGTGAGGGGAGCTCCTATAATTCACCCCTCCACTTT
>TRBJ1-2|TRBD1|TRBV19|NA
CASKTGGRSGGYTF
TGTGCCAGCAAGACAGGGGGCAGATCCGGAGGCTACACCTTC
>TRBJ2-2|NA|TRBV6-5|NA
CASSGLQSAGELFF
TGTGCCAGCAGCGGACTGCAATCGGCCGGGGAGCTGTTTTTT
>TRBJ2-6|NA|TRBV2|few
CASTRSSGANVLTF
TGTGCCAGCACCAGGAGCTCTGGGGCCAACGTCCTGACTTTC
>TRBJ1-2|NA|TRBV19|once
CASYPGGPNYGYTF
TGTGCCAGCTATCCAGGAGGACCTAACTATGGCTACACCTTC
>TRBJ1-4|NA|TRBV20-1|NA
CSARPNEKLFF
TGCAGTGCTAGGCCTAATGAAAAACTGTTTTTT
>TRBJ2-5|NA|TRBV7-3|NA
CASSRGAGETQYF
TGTGCCAGCAGCCGAGGGGCGGGCGAGACCCAGTACTTC
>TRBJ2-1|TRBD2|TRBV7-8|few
CASSLTPGTSNEQFF
TGTGCCAGCAGCTTAACTCCCGGGACTAGCAATGAGCAGTTCTTC
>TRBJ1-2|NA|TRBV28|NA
CASSNPQNYGYTF
TGTGCCAGCAGTAACCCACAGAACTATGGCTACACCTTC
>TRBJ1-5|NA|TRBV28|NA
CASLGGVNQPQHF
TGTGCCAGCTTAGGAGGAGTCAATCAGCCCCAGCATTTT
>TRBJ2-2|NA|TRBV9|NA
CASSVAGDGFGELFF
TGTGCCAGCAGCGTAGCTGGGGACGGTTTCGGGGAGCTGTTTTTT
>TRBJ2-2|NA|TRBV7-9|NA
CASGGVYRRKNTGELFF
TGTGCCAGCGGGGGAGTGTACAGAAGGAAAAACACCGGGGAGCTGTTTTTT
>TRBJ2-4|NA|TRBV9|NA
CASSPQVGGDIQYF
TGTGCCAGCAGCCCCCAGGTGGGGGGTGACATTCAGTACTTC
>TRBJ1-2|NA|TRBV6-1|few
CATSPRAIQGDGYTF
TGTGCCACATCCCCTCGGGCCATACAGGGAGACGGCTACACCTTC
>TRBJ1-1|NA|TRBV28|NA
CASSLYRERTNTEAFF
TGTGCCAGCAGTTTATACAGGGAACGAACGAACACTGAAGCTTTCTTT
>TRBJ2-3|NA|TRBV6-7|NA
CASSYGGAVYTQYF
TGTGCCAGCAGTTACGGAGGGGCCGTGTATACGCAGTATTTT
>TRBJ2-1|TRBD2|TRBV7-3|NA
CASSLRGDGNEQFF
TGTGCCAGCAGCTTGCGGGGGGACGGAAATGAGCAGTTCTTC
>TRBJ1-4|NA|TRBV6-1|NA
CASSELMGEKLFF
TGTGCCAGCAGTGAATTGATGGGAGAAAAACTGTTTTTT
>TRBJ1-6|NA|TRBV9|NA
CASSAAFPRNSPLHF
TGTGCCAGCAGCGCTGCGTTCCCTCGTAATTCACCCCTCCACTTT
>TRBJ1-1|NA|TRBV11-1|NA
CASSLGQGHTEAFF
TGTGCCAGCAGCTTAGGTCAGGGCCACACTGAAGCTTTCTTT
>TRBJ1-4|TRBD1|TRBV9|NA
CASSLSRDRGEKLFF
TGTGCCAGCAGCCTCTCCCGAGACAGGGGTGAAAAACTGTTTTTT
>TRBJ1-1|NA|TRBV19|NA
CASSITPARVNTEAFF
TGTGCCAGTAGTATCACGCCAGCCCGCGTGAACACTGAAGCTTTCTTT
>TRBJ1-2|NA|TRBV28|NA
CASSFSGGHYGYTF
TGTGCCAGCAGTTTTTCGGGGGGGCACTATGGCTACACCTTC
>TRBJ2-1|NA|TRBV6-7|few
CASSPDREQFF
TGTGCCAGCAGCCCGGACCGTGAGCAGTTCTTC
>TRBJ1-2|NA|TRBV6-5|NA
CASTQGLLGGYGYTF
TGTGCCAGCACCCAGGGACTGCTCGGCGGTTATGGCTACACCTTC
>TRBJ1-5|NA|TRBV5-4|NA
CASSLDGSNQPQHF
TGTGCCAGCAGCTTGGACGGGTCCAATCAGCCCCAGCATTTT
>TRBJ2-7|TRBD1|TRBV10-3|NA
CAIAGTGSYEQYF
TGTGCCATCGCCGGGACAGGGTCCTACGAGCAGTACTTC
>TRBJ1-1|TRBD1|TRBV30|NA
CAWGTGGINTEAFF
TGTGCCTGGGGGACAGGGGGCATTAACACTGAAGCTTTCTTT
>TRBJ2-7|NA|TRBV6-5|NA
CASSPSSTFSYEQYF
TGTGCCAGCAGTCCTTCGTCGACGTTTTCCTACGAGCAGTACTTC
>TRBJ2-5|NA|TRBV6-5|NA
CASSQGETQYF
TGTGCCAGCAGTCAAGGGGAGACCCAGTACTTC
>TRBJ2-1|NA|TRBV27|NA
CASRFPGQNNEQFF
TGTGCCAGCAGATTTCCGGGTCAGAACAATGAGCAGTTCTTC
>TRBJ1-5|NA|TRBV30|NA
CAWSTTQGRQPQHF
TGTGCCTGGAGTACTACCCAGGGGAGGCAGCCCCAGCATTTT
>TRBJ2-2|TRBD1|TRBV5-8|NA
CASSLYRGIGTGELFF
TGTGCCAGCAGCTTGTACAGGGGGATAGGCACCGGGGAGCTGTTTTTT
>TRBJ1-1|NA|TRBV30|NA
CAWSKQGYTEAFF
TGTGCCTGGAGTAAGCAGGGTTACACTGAAGCTTTCTTT
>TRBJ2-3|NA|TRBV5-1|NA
CASSFSSTDTQYF
TGCGCCAGCAGCTTTTCCAGCACAGATACGCAGTATTTT
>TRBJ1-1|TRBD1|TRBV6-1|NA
CASGTGGGNTEAFF
TGTGCGAGCGGGACAGGGGGTGGGAACACTGAAGCTTTCTTT
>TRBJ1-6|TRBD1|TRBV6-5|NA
CASSLGQAGHSPLHF
TGTGCCAGCAGCCTAGGACAGGCGGGTCATTCACCCCTCCACTTT
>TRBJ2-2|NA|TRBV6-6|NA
CASRTGGNTGELFF
TGTGCCAGCCGGACGGGGGGCAACACCGGGGAGCTGTTTTTT
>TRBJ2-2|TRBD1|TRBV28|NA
CASSSGTANTGELFF
TGTGCCAGCAGTTCCGGGACAGCCAACACCGGGGAGCTGTTTTTT
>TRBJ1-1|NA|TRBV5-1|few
CASSLGTVNTEAFF
TGCGCCAGCAGCTTGGGGACAGTGAACACTGAAGCTTTCTTT
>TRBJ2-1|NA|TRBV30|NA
CAWRSGTPGQFF
TGTGCCTGGAGGTCCGGGACTCCGGGGCAGTTCTTC
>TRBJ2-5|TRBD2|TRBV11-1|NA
CASSLMRGSWETQYF
TGTGCCAGCAGCTTAATGCGGGGGTCATGGGAGACCCAGTACTTC
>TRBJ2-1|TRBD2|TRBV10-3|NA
CAISSSGGYNEQFF
TGTGCCATCAGCTCTAGCGGGGGCTACAATGAGCAGTTCTTC
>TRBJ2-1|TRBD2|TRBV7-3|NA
CASSPRDSGRGNEQFF
TGTGCCAGCAGCCCCCGGGATAGCGGGAGGGGGAATGAGCAGTTCTTC
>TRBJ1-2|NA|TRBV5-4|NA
CASSLGQTYGYTF
TGTGCCAGCAGCTTGGGACAGACCTATGGCTACACCTTC
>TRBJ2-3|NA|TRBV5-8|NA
CASSLSGSVKLTDTQYF
TGTGCCAGCAGCCTCTCCGGCAGCGTAAAGCTAACAGATACGCAGTATTTT
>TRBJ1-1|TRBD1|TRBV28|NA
CASSLTGVGGNTEAFF
TGTGCCAGCAGTTTGACAGGGGTCGGGGGGAACACTGAAGCTTTCTTT
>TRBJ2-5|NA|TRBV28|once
CASSFGVGVETQYF
TGTGCCAGCAGTTTTGGCGTAGGGGTGGAGACCCAGTACTTC
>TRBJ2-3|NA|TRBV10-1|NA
CASRRDFTDTQYF
TGCGCCAGCAGGCGGGACTTCACAGATACGCAGTATTTT
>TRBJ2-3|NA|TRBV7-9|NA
CASSSPRGRTRTGDTQYF
TGTGCCAGCAGCTCTCCCAGGGGGAGGACTAGGACGGGAGATACGCAGTATTTT